The 7 T cell receptor beta chains reported below all come from one sample, sequenced in a study of T cells in Graves' hyperthyroidism and ophthalmopathy. Template material for amplifying TCR beta CDR3 regions consisted of RNA transcripts. The study used the HTBI primer set for a first-round RT-PCR of the TCR CDR3. From the multiplex PCR reads, TCRdb called clonotypes with MiXCR, one entry per CDR3 protein. In the table there are 300,000 to 450,000 distinct CDR3 sequences, roughly 15% of which are singletons. The sample consisted of blood. The source is a woman in her twenties or thirties with Graves' ophthalmopathy.

This sequence joins TRBV20-1 and TRBJ1-5; TRBD1 is a possible D gene (5 bases). The CDR3 totals 14 residues. Trimming pared 3 bases from V and 3 bases from J, leaving 12 bases between. The germline V gene has CDR1 DFQATT and CDR2 SNEGSKA (reference sequence). Here the CDR3 reads CSARTSGPNQPQHF. In DNA, the CDR3 is TGCAGTGCTAGGACCTCAGGGCCCAATCAGCCCCAGCATTTT.

This clonotype was detected a few times. J is TRBJ2-3 and V is TRBV6-1; 15 bases line up with TRBD2. The germline V gene encodes CDR1 MNHNS and CDR2 SASEGT. With 4 bases clipped from V and 7 bases from J, the junction kept 3 bases outside the gene matches. This CDR3 has 15 amino acids. Here the CDR3 reads CASSGTSGGANTQYF. DNA of the CDR3: TGTGCCAGCAGTGGGACTAGCGGGGGGGCCAATACGCAGTATTTT.

This clonotype was detected many times. V is TRBV9 and J is TRBJ1-6; D may be TRBD1 (6 bases). In germline, CDR1 is SGDLS, CDR2 YYNGEE. Trimming removed 0 bases at V and 7 bases at J, with 17 bases between. The length of the CDR3 is 17 residues. The CDR3 region is CASSVASGPTGNSPLHF. CDR3 bases: TGTGCCAGCAGCGTAGCTAGCGGTCCGACAGGAAATTCACCCCTCCACTTT.

V usage is TRBV3-1 and J usage is TRBJ1-1; D gene unclear. The CDR3 totals 12 residues. The germline gives CDR1 LGHDT, CDR2 YNNKEL (reference sequence). The V gene lost 2 bases and the J gene lost 4 bases, with 5 bases spanning the gap. The DNA of the CDR3 is TGTGCCAGCAGCCAATCCGCCACTGAAGCTTTCTTT. It is translated as CASSQSATEAFF.

This clonotype was picked up many times. The rearrangement uses TRBV7-2 and TRBJ2-7; a weak D match, TRBD2 (7 bases). The CDR3 has 14 amino acids. Germline CDR1 reads SGHTA; CDR2 reads FQGNSA. V dropped 5 bases and J dropped 2 bases, with 13 bases sitting between them. CDR3 DNA: TGTGCCAGCAGCCTAGGGGGGGGAACCTACGAGCAGTACTTC. Protein product: CASSLGGGTYEQYF.

V usage is TRBV10-3 and J usage is TRBJ1-2, with TRBD1 matching over 8 bases. The CDR3 has 14 amino acids. V lost 10 bases to trimming and J lost 3 bases; unmatched junction nucleotides: 10. CDR1 is ENHRY, CDR2 SYGVKD, per germline. The CDR3 region is CATYPGQDYYGYTF. CDR3 DNA: TGTGCCACCTATCCGGGACAGGACTACTATGGCTACACCTTC.

The chain uses TRBV2 and TRBJ1-5; D is possibly TRBD1 (5 bases). This CDR3 is built from 13 residues. Trimming cost V 7 bases and J 4 bases, with 11 bases left between them. Germline lookup yields CDR1 SNHLY and CDR2 FYNNEI. The CDR3 loop is CASMVGGNQPQHF. The DNA for the CDR3 is TGTGCCAGCATGGTCGGGGGGAATCAGCCCCAGCATTTT.